This T cell receptor beta chain was identified in a study of a mutant IDH1 vaccine in newly diagnosed glioma. V gave up 0 bases and J gave up 9 bases, with 9 bases separating them. In germline, CDR1 is LGHNA, CDR2 YNFKEQ. The CDR3 sequence is 13 residues long. Assay used: immunoSEQ multiplex PCR; TCRdb lists only in-frame clones, some missing. The sample shows around 32,000 clones, around three quarters of them seen only once. The time point denotes: week 35, safety follow-up. In the vaccine, a single dose held 300 ug of the mutant IDH1 20-mer peptide, along with topical imiquimod. This clone was observed a handful of times. Its antigen is currently unknown.

This receptor was identified in a woman aged 25 to 39 with glioma. Some clones in this sample may be carry-over from other donors' samples. The source was PBMCs, collected from a glioma patient whose treatment included an IDH1 peptide vaccine. The chain is built from TRBV4-2 and TRBJ2-1; D unresolved. The CDR3 coding sequence is TGTGCCAGCAGCCAAGATCGGAAAGGTGAGCAGTTCTTC. Translation gives CASSQDRKGEQFF.